These 23 T cell receptor beta chains came from one sample sequenced in a study of technical replicates of blood from a few donors. Here immunoSEQ multiplex PCR was the method, and the copy in TCRdb shows in-frame clones only, minus some. The sample has some 14,000 clones; around 86% are singletons. The sample was PBMCs. The receptor set was obtained from a human donor in good health.

The V and J genes are TRBV10-1 and TRBJ1-1, with 8 bases matching TRBD1. The germline V gene encodes CDR1 WNHNN and CDR2 SYGVQD (reference sequence). The CDR3 is 19 residues long. The V and J ends lost 0 bases and 0 bases, in that order; junction bases with no gene match: 12. The DNA of the CDR3 is TGCGCCAGCAGTGAGTCGAATTCTTGGACAGGGCAGGTGAACACTGAAGCTTTCTTT. Residues: CASSESNSWTGQVNTEAFF.

The chain links TRBV9 to TRBJ1-1, with D perhaps TRBD1 (6 bases). The CDR3 consists of 12 residues. Per germline, CDR1 SGDLS and CDR2 YYNGEE. V was pared by 3 bases and J by 3 bases, with 6 bases between. This CDR3 is CASSDRDTEAFF. The CDR3, as DNA: TGTGCCAGCAGCGACAGGGACACTGAAGCTTTCTTT.

This clone was seen just once. The chain has TRBV27 and TRBJ2-5, with D tentatively TRBD2 (6 bases). This CDR3 is built from 13 residues. Germline V lookup: CDR1 MNHEY, CDR2 SMNVEV (reference sequence). V was clipped by 6 bases and J by 1 base, with 9 bases between them. The CDR3 bases are TGTGCCAGCAGCTGGGACTCCCAAGAGACCCAGTACTTC. It translates to CASSWDSQETQYF.

This clone was counted a single time. The chain recombines TRBV7-9 with TRBJ1-4; TRBD1 matches at 8 bases. This CDR3 is built from 15 residues. J lost 4 bases, V lost 3 bases, and 4 bases had no gene match. Germline loops: CDR1 SEHNR, CDR2 FQNEAQ (reference sequence). This CDR3 is CASSFQGAGNEKLFF. The CDR3 nucleotides read TGTGCCAGCAGCTTCCAGGGGGCTGGTAATGAAAAACTGTTTTTT.

This chain connects TRBV6-1 to TRBJ2-5; 8 nucleotides align to TRBD2. V dropped 5 bases and J dropped 1; count of bases not matched to a gene: 0. In germline, CDR1 is MNHNS, CDR2 SASEGT. The CDR3 runs to 13 residues. CDR3 region: CASSRGGQETQYF. The CDR3 region has the DNA TGTGCCAGCAGTCGGGGGGGCCAAGAGACCCAGTACTTC.

V gene TRBV19 combines with J gene TRBJ1-5, with 7 bases lining up with TRBD1. Germline V gene data show CDR1 as LNHDA and CDR2 as SQIVND (reference sequence). This CDR3 is 17 amino acids long. V was clipped by 9 bases and J by 0 bases; unmatched bases: 14. CDR3 DNA: TGTGCCAGCAACCCGGGACAGTGGGTAAATAGCAATCAGCCCCAGCATTTT. Its protein product is CASNPGQWVNSNQPQHF.

The rearrangement joins TRBV5-1 to TRBJ2-1; D possibly corresponds to TRBD1 (5 bases). The CDR3 has 13 amino acids. Trimming cost V 3 bases and J 4 bases, with 8 bases left between them. Germline V CDR1 and CDR2: SGHRS, YFSETQ. The CDR3 nucleotides are TGCGCCAGCAGCTCCCAGGGTTACAATGAGCAGTTCTTC. This sequence encodes CASSSQGYNEQFF. The full variable domain, rest sourced from reference TRBV5-1 and TRBJ2-1, is KAGVTQTPRYLIKTRGQQVTLSCSPISGHRSVSWYQQTPGQGLQFLFEYFSETQRNKGNFPGRFSGRQFSNSRSEMNVSTLELGDSALYLCASSSQGYNEQFFGPGTRLTVL.

The chain carries TRBV6-5 and TRBJ2-7; 7 bases line up with TRBD2. This CDR3 comprises 15 residues. The V gene end was trimmed by 2 bases and the J gene end by 2 bases; junction bases not matched to a gene: 6. The germline V gene has CDR1 MNHEY and CDR2 SVGAGI. The CDR3: CASSYGSSGAYEQYF. CDR3 nucleotide sequence: TGTGCCAGCAGTTACGGTTCTAGCGGAGCCTACGAGCAGTACTTC.

The rearrangement uses TRBV4-1 and TRBJ2-7; a possible D gene is TRBD2 (5 bases). The CDR3 has 15 amino acids. Deletions cut 0 bases from V and 2 bases from J, with 11 bases between. Germline loops: CDR1 MGHRA, CDR2 YSYEKL. The DNA for the CDR3 is TGCGCCAGCAGCCAAGATGCGAGCGGAGCCTACGAGCAGTACTTC. Its protein product is CASSQDASGAYEQYF.

The chain joins TRBV28 to TRBJ2-1, with TRBD1 matching 9 bases. The CDR3 length is 17 residues. The germline CDR1 and CDR2 sequences are MDHEN and SYDVKM. Trimming took 6 bases from V and 9 from J; bases not matched to a gene: 18. In nucleotides, the CDR3 is TGTGCCAGCAGGGAAACGCCGGGACAGGGAGCACGGACTGAGCAGTTCTTC. Residues: CASRETPGQGARTEQFF.

The chain employs TRBV28 and TRBJ1-3, with TRBD1 matching over 10 bases. The J segment lost 2 bases and the V segment lost 7 bases, leaving 2 bases of the junction unmatched. CDR3 length: 14 residues. Germline CDR1 MDHEN, CDR2 SYDVKM. The CDR3 sequence: CASMTGGTGNTIYF. In nucleotides, the CDR3 is TGTGCCAGCATGACAGGGGGCACTGGAAACACCATATATTTT.

J is TRBJ2-1 and V is TRBV6-1; D not certain. Germline assignment: CDR1 MNHNS and CDR2 SASEGT. With 6 bases removed from V and 6 bases from J, the gap between germline ends came to 9 bases. This CDR3 has 12 amino acids. The CDR3 sequence: CASRGPGNEQFF. CDR3 nucleotides: TGTGCCAGCAGGGGTCCGGGCAATGAGCAGTTCTTC.

The CDR3 DNA is TGCGCCAGCAGCCAACTTGACAGGACAGCCTATGGCTACACCTTC. Residues: CASSQLDRTAYGYTF. The chain links TRBV4-1 to TRBJ1-2; TRBD1 might be the D (6 bases). CDR1 and CDR2 from the germline V gene are MGHRA and YSYEKL. The CDR3 contains 15 residues. The germline V and J ends were trimmed by 2 bases and 4 bases, with 14 bases remaining between them.

In DNA form, the CDR3 reads TGTGCCAGCAGCCCAGGACTAGGAGCGGAGCAGTACTTC. It is translated as CASSPGLGAEQYF. V is TRBV7-6 and J is TRBJ2-7, with 7 bases that match TRBD2. Germline V gene lookup returns CDR1 SGHVS and CDR2 FNYEAQ. The ends lost 5 bases at V and 7 bases at J; junction bases unmatched: 8. This CDR3 comprises 13 residues.

The genes are TRBV4-1 and TRBJ2-1; no reliable D call. V was clipped by 4 bases and J by 0 bases, with 16 bases between them. Germline V gives CDR1 MGHRA, CDR2 YSYEKL. This CDR3 has 17 residues. CDR3 amino acids: CASSPSPTSSSYNEQFF. The CDR3 region has the DNA TGCGCCAGCAGCCCTTCCCCTACGTCGAGCTCCTACAATGAGCAGTTCTTC.

The gene calls are TRBV11-3 and TRBJ2-2; D unresolved. With 1 base removed from V and 9 bases from J, the gap between germline ends came to 9 bases. Germline V lookup: CDR1 SGHNT, CDR2 YENEEA. The CDR3 is 13 amino acids. CDR3 sequence: CASSLASARELFF. In DNA, the CDR3 is TGTGCCAGCAGCTTAGCCAGCGCCCGGGAGCTGTTTTTT.

The J gene is TRBJ2-7, the V gene TRBV14, with 9 bases lining up with TRBD2. CDR3 length: 15 residues. The trim removed 4 bases at V and 5 bases at J, leaving 9 bases unmatched. Per germline, CDR1 SGHDN and CDR2 FVKESK. CDR3 bases: TGTGCCAGCAGCCTTTTGTCTAGCGGGAACCACGAGCAGTACTTC. Protein: CASSLLSSGNHEQYF.

The chain links TRBV5-1 to TRBJ2-7, with TRBD2 identical over 10 bases. J lost 5 bases, V lost 4 bases, and 9 bases had no gene match. Germline V CDR1 and CDR2: SGHRS, YFSETQ. The CDR3 has 15 amino acids. CDR3 in DNA: TGCGCCAGCAGCACCTCTAGCGGGGGACGCAACGAGCAGTACTTC. This sequence encodes CASSTSSGGRNEQYF.

This chain uses TRBV30 with TRBJ1-5, with no clear D. Trimming took off 3 bases at V and 4 bases at J, with 10 bases between the two ends. Germline V CDR1 and CDR2: GTSNPN, SVGIG (reference sequence). The CDR3 loop spans 13 amino acids. The CDR3 region is CAWRAPGNQPQHF. The CDR3 region has the DNA TGTGCCTGGAGGGCTCCGGGGAATCAGCCCCAGCATTTT. Using reference TRBV30 and TRBJ1-5 for the parts outside the CDR3, the full variable domain is SQTIHQWPATLVQPVGSPLSLECTVEGTSNPNLYWYRQAAGRGLQLLFYSVGIGQISSEVPQNLSASRPQDRQFILSSKKLLLSDSGFYLCAWRAPGNQPQHFGDGTRLSIL.

This chain connects TRBV14 to TRBJ2-2, with TRBD2 as a possible D gene (5 bases). V lost 3 bases and J 0 bases, leaving 11 bases between the germline ends. CDR3 size: 16 residues. Germline assignment: CDR1 SGHDN and CDR2 FVKESK. The CDR3 sequence: CASSQRASPNTGELFF. The CDR3 DNA is TGTGCCAGCAGCCAGAGGGCTAGCCCGAACACCGGGGAGCTGTTTTTT.

This clone was seen only once. V gene TRBV6-4 combines with J gene TRBJ2-2; 8 bases are a match to TRBD2. The CDR3 runs 16 residues. J was trimmed by 4 bases and V by 7 bases; bases with no gene match: 11. Germline lookup yields CDR1 MRHNA and CDR2 SNTAGT. CDR3 in amino acids: CASTAAAGGSTGELFF. In DNA, the CDR3 is TGTGCCAGCACCGCGGCGGCGGGAGGCTCCACCGGGGAGCTGTTTTTT.

The chain has TRBV30 and TRBJ1-5, with TRBD1 identical over 7 bases. In germline, CDR1 is GTSNPN, CDR2 SVGIG (reference sequence). V lost 3 bases, J lost 0 bases, and 8 bases stayed unmatched. The CDR3 is made up of 16 amino acids. The chain's CDR3 is CAWRGAGGFSNQPQHF. CDR3 DNA: TGTGCCTGGAGGGGGGCAGGGGGGTTTAGCAATCAGCCCCAGCATTTT.

The rearrangement links TRBV6-1 to TRBJ2-7, with a weak D call TRBD1 (6 bases). The germline V gene encodes CDR1 MNHNS and CDR2 SASEGT. This CDR3 is 15 amino acids long. The V and J ends lost 0 bases and 3 bases respectively, with 12 bases between them. CDR3 DNA sequence: TGTGCCAGCAGTGAAGCGCTACAGGGAGTCTACGAGCAGTACTTC. Encoded protein: CASSEALQGVYEQYF.